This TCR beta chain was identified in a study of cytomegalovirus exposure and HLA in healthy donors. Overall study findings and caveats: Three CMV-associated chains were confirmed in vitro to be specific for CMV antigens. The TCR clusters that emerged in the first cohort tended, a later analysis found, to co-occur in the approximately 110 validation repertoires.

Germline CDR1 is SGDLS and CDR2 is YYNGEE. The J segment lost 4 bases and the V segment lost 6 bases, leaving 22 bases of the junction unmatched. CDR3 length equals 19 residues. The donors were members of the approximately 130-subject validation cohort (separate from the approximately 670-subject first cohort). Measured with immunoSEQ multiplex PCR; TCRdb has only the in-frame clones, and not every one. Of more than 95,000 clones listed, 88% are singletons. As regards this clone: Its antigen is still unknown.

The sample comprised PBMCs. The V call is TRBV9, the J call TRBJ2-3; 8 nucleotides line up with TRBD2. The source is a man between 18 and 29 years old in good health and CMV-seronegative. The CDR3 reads CASTHGIGQVGGRPDTQYF. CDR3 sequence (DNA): TGTGCCAGCACCCATGGTATCGGGCAGGTCGGCGGGAGGCCAGATACGCAGTATTTT.